This T cell receptor (beta chain) was recovered during a study of T cell changes during pregnancy in multiple sclerosis. TCRdb's table, derived via immunoSEQ multiplex PCR, lists solely in-frame clones and lacks some. Here the sample spans approximately 63,000 clones, about 93% being singletons. CDR1 and CDR2 from the germline V gene are MNHNY and SVGAGI (reference sequence). The ends were cut back, 2 bases at V and 8 bases at J, with 7 bases in the middle. This CDR3 is built from 13 residues. This chain connects TRBV6-6 to TRBJ1-6; D unresolved. The clonotype was recovered from a female donor with multiple sclerosis, enrolled in a pregnancy study. The sequenced sample was CD8+ T cells from peripheral blood mononuclear cells, obtained in the third trimester of pregnancy. The CDR3: CASSYAADSPLHF. In DNA, the CDR3 is TGTGCCAGCAGTTACGCGGCTGATTCACCCCTCCACTTT.